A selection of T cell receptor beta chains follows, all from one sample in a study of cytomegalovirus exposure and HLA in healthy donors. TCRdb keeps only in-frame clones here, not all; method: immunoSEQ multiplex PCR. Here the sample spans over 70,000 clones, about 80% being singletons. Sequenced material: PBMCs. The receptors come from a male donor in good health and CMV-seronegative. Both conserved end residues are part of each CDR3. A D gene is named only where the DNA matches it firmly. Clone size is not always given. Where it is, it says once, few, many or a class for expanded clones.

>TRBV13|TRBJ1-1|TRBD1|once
TGTGCCAGCAGCTTAGGGAGGGGGGACAGGGGAAACACTGAAGCTTTCTTT
CASSLGRGDRGNTEAFF
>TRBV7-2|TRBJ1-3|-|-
TGTGCCAGCAGTCCTACAGGGTACTCTGGAAACACCATATATTTT
CASSPTGYSGNTIYF
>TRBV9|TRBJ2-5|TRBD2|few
TGTGCCAGCAGCGCAAAGGGCGGGGGGCCCCAAGAGACCCAGTACTTC
CASSAKGGGPQETQYF
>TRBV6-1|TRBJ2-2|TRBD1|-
TGTGCCAGCAGTAATGGACAGGGAAGAACCGGGGAGCTGTTTTTT
CASSNGQGRTGELFF
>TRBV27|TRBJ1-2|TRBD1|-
TGTGCCAGCAGACCCGCAGACAGGGTAACTAACTATGGCTACACCTTC
CASRPADRVTNYGYTF
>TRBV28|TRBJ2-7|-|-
TGTGCCAGCAGTCGACAACAGGGTTTTTACGAGCAGTACTTC
CASSRQQGFYEQYF
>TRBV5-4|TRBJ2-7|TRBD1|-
TGTGCCAGCAGCTTTAACAGGGGATCCTCCTACGAGCAGTACTTC
CASSFNRGSSYEQYF
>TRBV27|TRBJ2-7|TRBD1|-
TGTGCCAGCAGTTTATCTATATGGCGGACAGGGGAAGGGGAGCAGTACTTC
CASSLSIWRTGEGEQYF
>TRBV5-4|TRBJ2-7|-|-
TGTGCCAGCAGCATCGGGACTTACGACGAGCAGTACTTC
CASSIGTYDEQYF
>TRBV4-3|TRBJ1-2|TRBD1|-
TGCGCCAGCAGCCAAGAAGGGGGCCCTTACGGCTACACCTTC
CASSQEGGPYGYTF
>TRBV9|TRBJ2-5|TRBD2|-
TGTGCCAGCAGCGTTTCTAGCGGGCAAGAGACCCAGTACTTC
CASSVSSGQETQYF
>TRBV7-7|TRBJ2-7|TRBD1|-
TGTGCCAGCAGCATGGGACAGGGCTACGAGCAGTACTTC
CASSMGQGYEQYF
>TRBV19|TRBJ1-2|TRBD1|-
TGTGCCAGTAGTAAAGACAGGGTTCGAGGCTACACCTTC
CASSKDRVRGYTF
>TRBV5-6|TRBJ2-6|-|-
TGTGCCAGCAGCTGGGGACATTTCTCTGGGGCCAACGTCCTGACTTTC
CASSWGHFSGANVLTF
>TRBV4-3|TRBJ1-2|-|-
TGCGCCAGCAGCCAAGATTTGGGGGCACCGAGAGGCTACACCTTC
CASSQDLGAPRGYTF
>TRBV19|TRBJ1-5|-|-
TGTGCCAGTAGTCGTAAGGGGGACTACAATCAGCCCCAGCATTTT
CASSRKGDYNQPQHF
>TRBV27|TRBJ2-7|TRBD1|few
TGTGCCAGCAGTTTCGCTAACAGGGGGCGCGACGAGCAGTACTTC
CASSFANRGRDEQYF
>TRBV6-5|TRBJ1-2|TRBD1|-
TGTGCCAGCAGCCCTGGACAGGGGGTAGACTATGGCTACACCTTC
CASSPGQGVDYGYTF
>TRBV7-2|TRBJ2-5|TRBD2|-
TGTGCCAGCAGCTTAGGGCCGACTAGCTCGGAGACCCAGTACTTC
CASSLGPTSSETQYF
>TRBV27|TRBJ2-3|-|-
TGTGCCAGCAGTTTAGGGCCCAACACAGATACGCAGTATTTT
CASSLGPNTDTQYF
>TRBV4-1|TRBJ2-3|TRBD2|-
TGCGCCAGCAGCCAAGACGCGGGGGGCACAGATACGCAGTATTTT
CASSQDAGGTDTQYF
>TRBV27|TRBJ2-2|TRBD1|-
TGTGCCAGCAGTAGTTCAGGGGGCCGGGAGCTGTTTTTT
CASSSSGGRELFF
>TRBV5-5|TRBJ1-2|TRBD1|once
TGTGCCAGCAGCAGAGCAGGGGGCGGCTACACCTTC
CASSRAGGGYTF
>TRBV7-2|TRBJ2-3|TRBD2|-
TGTGCCAGCAGCCTAGCTCTATCTAGCGGGGGGGCCCGGTTGAATACGCAGTATTTT
CASSLALSSGGARLNTQYF
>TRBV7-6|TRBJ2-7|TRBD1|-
TGTGCCAGCAGCCCACGGGACAGGGCTACCTACGAGCAGTACTTC
CASSPRDRATYEQYF
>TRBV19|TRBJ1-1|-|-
TGTGCCAGTAGTATTGAGGAAATAACGGGGTCTGAAGCTTTCTTT
CASSIEEITGSEAFF
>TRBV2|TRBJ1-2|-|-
TGTGCCAGCAGTGAAAATCGGGAGGGCTACACCTTC
CASSENREGYTF
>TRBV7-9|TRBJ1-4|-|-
TGTGCCAGCAGCTTACGGGGTTCTAATGAAAAACTGTTTTTT
CASSLRGSNEKLFF
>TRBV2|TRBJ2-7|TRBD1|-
TGTGCCAGCAAAACCTCCGGGACAGGGACCTACGAGCAGTACTTC
CASKTSGTGTYEQYF
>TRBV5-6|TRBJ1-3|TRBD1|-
TGTGCCAGCAGCTTGGTGGACAGGGTTGGAAACACCATATATTTT
CASSLVDRVGNTIYF
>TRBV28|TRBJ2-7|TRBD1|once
TGTGCCAGCAGTTCGGACAGGGGGTTATACGAGCAGTACTTC
CASSSDRGLYEQYF
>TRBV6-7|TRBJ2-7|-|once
TGTGCCAGCAGTTCCCCCTGGCGGCAGATCTACGAGCAGTACTTC
CASSSPWRQIYEQYF
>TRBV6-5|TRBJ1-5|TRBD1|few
TGTGCCAGCAGTTACCGTCAGGGGGGCAATCAGCCCCAGCATTTT
CASSYRQGGNQPQHF
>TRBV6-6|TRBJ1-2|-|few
TGTGCCAGCAGTTACTCGATAGACAGCAACTATGGCTACACCTTC
CASSYSIDSNYGYTF
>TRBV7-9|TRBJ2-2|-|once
TGTGCCAGCAGCTCCAAGGCGGGACCGAACACCGGGGAGCTGTTTTTT
CASSSKAGPNTGELFF
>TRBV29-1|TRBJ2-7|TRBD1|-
TGCAGCGTTGCAGCCGGGACAGGGGGCTACGAGCAGTACTTC
CSVAAGTGGYEQYF
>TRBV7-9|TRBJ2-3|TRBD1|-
TGTGCCAGCAGCTCTTTGGGACAGGCGCTTAGCACAGATACGCAGTATTTT
CASSSLGQALSTDTQYF
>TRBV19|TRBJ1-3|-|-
TGTGCCAGTAGTATACGTAGCGGCTCTGGAAACACCATATATTTT
CASSIRSGSGNTIYF
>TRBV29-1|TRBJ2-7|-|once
TGCAGCGTTTTATTAGCGACCTACGAGCAGTACTTC
CSVLLATYEQYF
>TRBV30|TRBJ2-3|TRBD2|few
TGTGCCTGGAGACGTAGCGGGTACACAGATACGCAGTATTTT
CAWRRSGYTDTQYF
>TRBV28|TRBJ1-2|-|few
TGTGCCAGCAGTTTATCAACCCGGGGGGACGGCTACACCTTC
CASSLSTRGDGYTF